One sample yielded the 3 T cell receptor beta chains listed below, sequenced in a study of immune heterogeneity within non-small cell lung tumors. Bulk tumor genomic DNA, about 570 ng per sample, was the template. Widely spaced biopsies, several per primary tumor, were obtained at surgery. With untreated, newly diagnosed non-small cell lung cancer, the patients went on to undergo curative surgery. TCR beta CDR3 was amplified by multiplex PCR, first round roughly 10 cycles, 32 V and 13 J primers. Via MiXCR, TCRdb re-called the multiplex PCR reads, giving one row per CDR3 protein. The data show nearly 15,000 distinct CDR3 sequences, more than 30% seen once. The sequenced sample was lung tumor tissue. These receptors were obtained from a woman aged 45 to 65 with non-small cell lung cancer.

This clonotype is large (0.1 to 1%) within its sample. The chain joins TRBV28 to TRBJ2-7, with D unresolved. Germline CDR1 is MDHEN and CDR2 is SYDVKM. CDR3 length equals 14 residues. Trimming stripped 2 bases from V and 4 bases from J, with 12 bases between. The CDR3 region is CASSLPYPVYEQYF. In DNA form, the CDR3 reads TGTGCCAGCAGTTTACCCTATCCAGTTTACGAGCAGTACTTC.

This clonotype appeared many times. The rearrangement uses TRBV11-2 and TRBJ2-1; D is undetermined. CDR1 and CDR2 (germline): SGHAT, FQNNGV. CDR3 length equals 17 residues. V gave up 1 base and J gave up 3 bases, with 16 bases separating them. The CDR3 DNA follows: TGTGCCAGCAGCTTAGGCCTAAGGATGGATATCTACAATGAGCAGTTCTTC. Its translation is CASSLGLRMDIYNEQFF.

The J gene is TRBJ2-1, the V gene TRBV3-1; D is possibly TRBD2 (6 bases). V was shortened by 4 bases and J by 10 bases, with 14 bases between the two germline ends. CDR1 LGHDT and CDR2 YNNKEL come from the germline V gene (reference sequence). The CDR3 extends over 13 amino acids. CDR3 amino acids: CASSPGGAMEQFF. The CDR3 DNA reads TGTGCCAGCAGCCCCGGAGGGGCGATGGAGCAGTTCTTC.